One sample yielded the 2 T cell receptor beta chains listed below, sequenced in a study of shared clonotypes between healthy human individuals. The assay was immunoSEQ multiplex PCR, and TCRdb's table has in-frame clones only and misses some. The sample has approximately 480,000 clones; almost 80% are singletons. The sample comprised PBMCs. The origin of the receptors is a woman in her thirties or forties in good health. Some clones in this sample may be carry-over from other donors' samples.

The chain recombines TRBV7-2 with TRBJ2-5; D is undetermined. CDR1 is SGHTA and CDR2 is FQGNSA in the germline V gene. The V end lost 5 bases, the J end lost 3 bases, and 4 bases lay between the germline ends. The CDR3 contains 11 residues. The CDR3 DNA reads as TGTGCCAGCAGCGATGAAGAGACCCAGTACTTC. It codes for CASSDEETQYF.

V gene TRBV5-4 combines with J gene TRBJ2-5, with D possibly being TRBD2 (6 bases). Germline V gene data show CDR1 as SGHNT and CDR2 as YYREEE (reference sequence). The CDR3 extends over 14 amino acids. Trimming stripped 4 bases from V and 4 bases from J, with 14 bases between. CDR3 region: CASSVDGSGETQYF. CDR3 coding DNA: TGTGCCAGCAGCGTTGACGGGAGTGGAGAGACCCAGTACTTC.